These 20 T cell receptor beta chains were all obtained from the same sample, sequenced in a study of OX40 agonist ivuxolimab in advanced cancers. The repertoire was sequenced with immunoSEQ multiplex PCR; TCRdb's copy has only in-frame clones and lacks some. The repertoire holds 70,000 to 95,000 clones, with about 90% as singletons. Specimen: CD4+ or CD8+ T cells sorted from blood, collected in a trial of the OX40 agonist ivuxolimab. The receptors were sampled from an adult with an advanced solid tumor such as melanoma, head and neck, liver or kidney cancer.

As for this clone: Other DNA sequences in the sample encode the same CDR3. This chain connects TRBV6-1 to TRBJ1-5; unclear D gene. The germline V and J ends were trimmed by 1 base and 0 bases, with 4 bases remaining between them. CDR1 and CDR2 (germline): MNHNS, SASEGT. There are 14 residues in the CDR3. This CDR3 is CASSEGGSNQPQHF. The CDR3 coding sequence is TGTGCCAGCAGTGAAGGGGGTAGCAATCAGCCCCAGCATTTT.

The chain has TRBV6-5 and TRBJ2-3; D ambiguous. Trimming cost V 3 bases and J 5 bases, with 3 bases left between them. Germline V gene data show CDR1 as MNHEY and CDR2 as SVGAGI. The CDR3 covers 11 residues. The CDR3 region is CASSYQDTQYF. CDR3 nucleotides: TGTGCCAGCAGTTATCAAGATACGCAGTATTTT.

The genes are TRBV28 and TRBJ1-2; D possibly corresponds to TRBD1 (6 bases). Germline values: CDR1 MDHEN, CDR2 SYDVKM. This CDR3 region has 13 residues. Trimming took off 8 bases at V and 9 bases at J, with 19 bases between the two ends. The CDR3 region is CASRVGSRGSYTF. CDR3 nucleotides: TGTGCCAGCCGAGTGGGGTCCAGGGGAAGCTACACCTTC.

V gene TRBV6-5 combines with J gene TRBJ2-7; TRBD1 aligns across 7 bases. V dropped 0 bases and J dropped 4; count of bases not matched to a gene: 6. The CDR3 is 15 residues long. Germline CDR1 is MNHEY and CDR2 is SVGAGI. The CDR3 sequence is CASSYSGGRGYEQYF. For the CDR3, the DNA is TGTGCCAGCAGTTACTCAGGGGGCAGGGGATACGAGCAGTACTTC.

The rearrangement joins TRBV5-1 to TRBJ2-5, with D perhaps TRBD1 (7 bases). From germline, CDR1 is SGHRS and CDR2 YFSETQ. The V gene lost 5 bases and the J gene lost 9 bases, with 17 bases spanning the gap. The CDR3 length is 13 residues. The CDR3: CASREGQRIAQYF. CDR3 nucleotides: TGCGCCAGCAGGGAGGGACAGAGAATAGCCCAGTACTTC.

The V call is TRBV5-1, the J call TRBJ2-2; a possible D gene is TRBD2 (6 bases). The V gene lost 4 bases and the J gene lost 5 bases, with 12 bases spanning the gap. The CDR3 spans 14 residues. Germline V gene data show CDR1 as SGHRS and CDR2 as YFSETQ. CDR3 region: CASSEGLSTGELFF. In DNA form, the CDR3 reads TGCGCCAGCAGCGAGGGACTGTCGACCGGGGAGCTGTTTTTT.

J is TRBJ1-5 and V is TRBV28; D might be TRBD1 (5 bases). The V gene lost 7 bases and the J gene lost 0 bases, with 13 bases spanning the gap. This CDR3 is built from 15 residues. Germline V lookup: CDR1 MDHEN, CDR2 SYDVKM. The CDR3 sequence is CASMGRANSNQPQHF. For the CDR3, the DNA is TGTGCCAGCATGGGCAGGGCAAATAGCAATCAGCCCCAGCATTTT.

This chain joins TRBV2 and TRBJ1-5; TRBD1 matches at 8 bases. Germline V gives CDR1 SNHLY, CDR2 FYNNEI. The CDR3 sequence is 16 residues long. The V segment lost 5 bases and the J segment 2 bases; nucleotides outside the gene matches: 8. The CDR3 DNA reads as TGTGCCAGCAGTCCGGGACAGGTAATTCGCAATCAGCCCCAGCATTTT. This sequence encodes CASSPGQVIRNQPQHF.

The genes are TRBV11-3 and TRBJ2-5, with D unclear. V shed 3 bases and J shed 5 bases, with 7 bases lying between them. The CDR3 is 12 residues long. CDR1 is SGHNT and CDR2 is YENEEA in the germline V gene. CDR3 protein: CASSFRGETQYF. The CDR3 coding sequence is TGTGCCAGCAGCTTCCGTGGGGAGACCCAGTACTTC.

The genes are TRBV7-2 and TRBJ2-7; perhaps TRBD2 as D (6 bases). The V end was cut by 5 bases, the J end by 2 bases, with 13 bases between. CDR1 is SGHTA and CDR2 is FQGNSA in the germline V gene. The CDR3 sequence is 14 residues long. The CDR3 sequence: CASSDRGGAYEQYF. The CDR3 DNA reads as TGTGCCAGCAGCGATCGTGGCGGGGCCTACGAGCAGTACTTC.

This clone showed up just a few times. The gene calls are TRBV6-1 and TRBJ2-7; D remains ambiguous. V gave up 0 bases and J gave up 12 bases, with 12 bases separating them. This CDR3 has 12 amino acids. Germline lookup yields CDR1 MNHNS and CDR2 SASEGT. DNA for the CDR3: TGTGCCAGCAGTGAAGCTGGAAATGTAAGGTACTTC. Protein: CASSEAGNVRYF.

The chain links TRBV12-5 to TRBJ2-1; 8 nucleotides align to TRBD1. With 5 bases clipped from V and 9 bases from J, the junction kept 6 bases outside the gene matches. In germline, CDR1 is LGHNT, CDR2 FRNRAP. The CDR3 contains 13 residues. CDR3 coding DNA: TGTGCTAGTGGTCCCAGGGGGCTGAGTGAGCAGTTCTTC. Its protein is CASGPRGLSEQFF.

With regard to this clone: At one boundary the junction diverges from the germline segment, which might be a read error. The chain links TRBV10-3 to TRBJ2-6; 8 positions match TRBD1. Germline CDR1 ENHRY, CDR2 SYGVKD. The CDR3 runs 11 residues. Written as DNA, the CDR3 is TGTGCCATCAGTAACGACAGGGGCAGGCTTTGG. Protein sequence: CAISNDRGRLW.

The rearrangement joins TRBV19 to TRBJ2-1, with 9 bases aligning to TRBD2. The trim removed 5 bases at V and 3 bases at J, leaving 8 bases unmatched. Germline V gene lookup returns CDR1 LNHDA and CDR2 SQIVND (reference sequence). The CDR3 has 16 amino acids. For the CDR3, the DNA is TGTGCCAGTAGTGTAGTAGCGGGAGTTCTCTACAATGAGCAGTTCTTC. It is translated as CASSVVAGVLYNEQFF. The complete variable domain, with remaining parts taken from reference TRBV19 and TRBJ2-1, reads DGGITQSPKYLFRKEGQNVTLSCEQNLNHDAMYWYRQDPGQGLRLIYYSQIVNDFQKGDIAEGYSVSREKKESFPLTVTSAQKNPTAFYLCASSVVAGVLYNEQFFGPGTRLTVL.

On this clone: The germline gene is not matched at one end of the junction; a read error may be the cause. The identical CDR3 is also encoded by other nucleotide sequences in the sample. The rearrangement uses TRBV28 and TRBJ1-1; D not certain. Germline assignment: CDR1 MDHEN and CDR2 SYDVKM. The CDR3 has 13 amino acids. CDR3 DNA: TGTGCCAGTCCCGCATCGGTCGGCACTGAAGCTTTTTTT. It specifies CASPASVGTEAFF.

The rearrangement uses TRBV28 and TRBJ1-4, with 8 bases fitting TRBD1. CDR1 and CDR2 (germline): MDHEN, SYDVKM. The CDR3 loop spans 14 amino acids. With 2 bases clipped from V and 8 bases from J, the junction kept 4 bases outside the gene matches. CDR3 protein: CASSLQGAREKLFF. CDR3 coding DNA: TGTGCCAGCAGTTTACAGGGGGCGCGAGAAAAACTGTTTTTT.

This chain connects TRBV28 to TRBJ2-5; D unclear. CDR3 size: 13 residues. Germline V CDR1 and CDR2: MDHEN, SYDVKM. The V gene lost 2 bases and the J gene lost 6 bases, with 10 bases spanning the gap. Written as DNA, the CDR3 is TGTGCCAGCAGTTTAGTCGGTGATAAGACCCAGTACTTC. This translates into CASSLVGDKTQYF.

This chain joins TRBV29-1 and TRBJ2-1; 8 bases fit TRBD2. V shed 7 bases and J 2 bases; nucleotides not matched to a gene: 7. The CDR3 has 14 amino acids. From germline, CDR1 is SQVTM and CDR2 ANQGSEA. CDR3 in amino acids: CSGTGGVPYNEQFF. The DNA for the CDR3 is TGCAGCGGTACCGGGGGGGTCCCCTACAATGAGCAGTTCTTC.

The chain combines TRBV4-1 with TRBJ2-7; no firm D call. Trimming cost V 0 bases and J 0 bases, with 18 bases left between them. Germline-derived CDR1 and CDR2 are MGHRA and YSYEKL. The CDR3 is made up of 18 amino acids. CDR3 in amino acids: CASSQEGFRPVPSYEQYF. The CDR3 nucleotides read TGCGCCAGCAGCCAAGAAGGGTTTAGACCGGTGCCCTCCTACGAGCAGTACTTC.

This chain connects TRBV13 to TRBJ1-2, with D possibly being TRBD1 (5 bases). The V end was cut by 8 bases, the J end by 5 bases, with 27 bases between. CDR1 and CDR2 (germline): PRHDT, FYEKMQ (reference sequence). The CDR3 is 17 amino acids. The CDR3 nucleotides are TGTGCCAGCCGAAAGCGTTACGGGACCCCTAGGGATTATGGCTACACCTTC. This codes for CASRKRYGTPRDYGYTF.